These 22 T cell receptor beta chains were all obtained from the same sample, sequenced in a study of blood T cell repertoires in COVID-19. Some clones are missing from TCRdb's copy, which holds only in-frame ones; the method was immunoSEQ multiplex PCR. The table records about 230,000 clones, about 90% of them present only once. Sample: PBMCs or T cells enriched from blood (not recorded which). These receptors all come from a woman aged 25 to 39 with acute COVID-19.

This clone was seen a single time. The chain carries TRBV7-3 and TRBJ1-2; a weak D match, TRBD1 (5 bases). V shed 3 bases and J shed 8 bases, with 13 bases lying between them. The CDR3 length is 13 residues. The germline CDR1 and CDR2 sequences are SGHTA and FQGTGA. The CDR3 nucleotides read TGTGCCAGCAGCTTTGACAGAACAGGAGGCTACACCTTC. This gives the protein CASSFDRTGGYTF. The full variable domain, completed using reference TRBV7-3 and TRBJ1-2, is GAGVSQTPSNKVTEKGKYVELRCDPISGHTALYWYRQSLGQGPEFLIYFQGTGAADDSGLPNDRFFAVRPEGSVSTLKIQRTERGDSAVYLCASSFDRTGGYTFGSGTRLTVV.

The chain couples TRBV5-5 to TRBJ1-2; TRBD1 agrees at 9 bases. Germline V gene data show CDR1 as SGHKS and CDR2 as YYEKEE (reference sequence). Trimming took 3 bases from V and 7 from J; bases not matched to a gene: 4. The CDR3 is 13 residues long. CDR3 sequence: CASSWGTGSGYTF. The CDR3 DNA follows: TGTGCCAGCAGCTGGGGGACAGGGTCTGGCTACACCTTC.

This chain uses TRBV15 with TRBJ1-2, with D unresolved. The V gene's germline CDR1 is LNHNV and CDR2 YYDKDF (reference sequence). V was cut by 0 bases and J by 6 bases, with 11 bases left in between. The CDR3 runs to 14 residues. CDR3 protein: CATSRDRGSDGYTF. The CDR3 bases are TGTGCCACCAGCAGAGACCGCGGGTCGGATGGCTACACCTTC.

The CDR3 sequence: CASSSFVYSGANVLTF. For the CDR3, the DNA is TGCGCCAGCAGCTCTTTCGTCTACTCTGGGGCCAACGTCCTGACTTTC. The chain carries TRBV5-1 and TRBJ2-6; unclear D gene. This CDR3 contains 16 residues. Germline-derived CDR1 and CDR2 are SGHRS and YFSETQ. V was shortened by 3 bases and J by 0 bases, with 10 bases between the two germline ends.

This chain uses TRBV5-4 with TRBJ2-5; D is perhaps TRBD1 (6 bases). The CDR3 extends over 16 amino acids. CDR1 and CDR2 (germline): SGHNT, YYREEE (reference sequence). V was cut by 0 bases and J by 1 base, with 13 bases left in between. The CDR3 coding sequence is TGTGCCAGCAGCTTGGGGTTCCAGGGGATCCAAGAGACCCAGTACTTC. Translation: CASSLGFQGIQETQYF. The full variable domain, with the rest looked up from reference TRBV5-4 and TRBJ2-5, is ETGVTQSPTHLIKTRGQQVTLRCSSQSGHNTVSWYQQALGQGPQFIFQYYREEENGRGNFPPRFSGLQFPNYSSELNVNALELDDSALYLCASSLGFQGIQETQYFGPGTRLLVL.

The V gene is TRBV3-1 (or the pseudogene TRBV3-2), the J gene TRBJ2-7, with TRBD1 matching over 8 bases. The CDR3 is 18 amino acids. Germline lookup yields CDR1 LGHDT and CDR2 YNNKEL (reference sequence). The ends lost 2 bases at V and 9 bases at J; junction bases unmatched: 21. The DNA for the CDR3 is TGTGCCAGCAGCCAAAGGCCCGGGACAGGTGGTTTTCGCGTTGGGCAGTACTTC. Translating it yields CASSQRPGTGGFRVGQYF.

This rearrangement joins TRBV7-2 to TRBJ2-2; 7 nucleotides match TRBD2. Germline values: CDR1 SGHTA, CDR2 FQGNSA. After removal of 6 bases from V and 5 bases from J, the junction contained 12 bases not matched to a gene. This CDR3 has 16 amino acids. CDR3 amino acids: CASRPSLGRGTGELFF. In DNA, the CDR3 is TGTGCCAGCAGACCCTCATTGGGGCGGGGGACCGGGGAGCTGTTTTTT. Full variable domain (rest looked up from reference TRBV7-2 and TRBJ2-2): GAGVSQSPSNKVTEKGKDVELRCDPISGHTALYWYRQSLGQGLEFLIYFQGNSAPDKSGLPSDRFSAERTGGSVSTLTIQRTQQEDSAVYLCASRPSLGRGTGELFFGEGSRLTVL.

The chain has TRBV19 and TRBJ1-5, with TRBD1 matching over 7 bases. The CDR3 contains 15 residues. Germline V gene sequence: CDR1 LNHDA, CDR2 SQIVND (reference sequence). V was pared by 3 bases and J by 2 bases, with 4 bases of the junction left unmatched. The CDR3 region has the DNA TGTGCCAGTAGTATTTACAGGGGTGGCAATCAGCCCCAGCATTTT. Translating it yields CASSIYRGGNQPQHF.

The chain has TRBV12-2 and TRBJ1-2. TRBV12-2 is termed a pseudogene. There are 11 residues in the CDR3. CDR3: CASYPDCGYTF. CDR3 in DNA: TGTGCAAGTTACCCGGACTGTGGCTACACCTTC.

The chain carries TRBV7-6 and TRBJ1-6; TRBD1 is a possible D gene (6 bases). Per the germline V gene, CDR1 is SGHVS and CDR2 is FNYEAQ. The V end was cut by 5 bases, the J end by 7 bases, with 12 bases between. The CDR3 runs 14 residues. This CDR3 reads CASSPRTENSPLHF. DNA of the CDR3: TGTGCCAGCAGCCCCCGGACAGAAAATTCACCCCTCCACTTT.

The V gene is TRBV6-5, the J gene TRBJ1-5, with D unresolved. Germline V gene data show CDR1 as MNHEY and CDR2 as SVGAGI. The CDR3 covers 14 residues. V was clipped by 2 bases and J by 3 bases, with 8 bases between them. The CDR3 coding sequence is TGTGCCAGCAGTTACATCGGGGACAATCAGCCCCAGCATTTT. This encodes CASSYIGDNQPQHF.

This clone was seen once. V gene TRBV12-3 or TRBV12-4 combines with J gene TRBJ2-7; tentative D call: TRBD2 (6 bases). The CDR3 has 12 amino acids. V was shortened by 4 bases and J by 6 bases, with 10 bases between the two germline ends. The CDR3 reads CASSSGDSEQYF. The CDR3 DNA is TGTGCCAGCAGTTCCGGGGACTCCGAGCAGTACTTC.

This clone showed up just once. V and J are TRBV9 and TRBJ2-1; D might be TRBD2 (6 bases). Germline values: CDR1 SGDLS, CDR2 YYNGEE. The ends were cut back, 2 bases at V and 2 bases at J, with 11 bases in the middle. This CDR3 has 15 residues. CDR3 loop: CASSVGGATYNEQFF. The CDR3 DNA follows: TGTGCCAGCAGCGTTGGCGGGGCCACCTACAATGAGCAGTTCTTC.

J is TRBJ2-2 and V is TRBV6-6; 9 bases match TRBD1. There are 16 residues in the CDR3. Germline CDR1 is MNHNY and CDR2 is SVGAGI (reference sequence). The trim removed 2 bases at V and 2 bases at J, leaving 3 bases unmatched. The CDR3 sequence: CASSYGGQGNTGELFF. CDR3 in DNA: TGTGCCAGCAGTTACGGGGGACAGGGTAACACCGGGGAGCTGTTTTTT.

The V and J genes are TRBV5-4 and TRBJ2-7; D not certain. The CDR3 is 13 amino acids. V lost 2 bases and J lost 4, with 10 bases in between. Germline-derived CDR1 and CDR2 are SGHNT and YYREEE (reference sequence). CDR3 amino acids: CASSFSTKYEQYF. CDR3 nucleotides: TGTGCCAGCAGCTTCTCTACTAAATACGAGCAGTACTTC.

This clone was seen only once. V usage is TRBV10-3 and J usage is TRBJ2-7; the D is unclear. Between the trimmed V and J ends, which lost 3 bases and 1 base, there was a span of 10 bases. CDR3 length equals 14 residues. Looked up from germline, CDR1 is ENHRY and CDR2 is SYGVKD. Here the CDR3 reads CAISDRQASYEQYF. Here the CDR3 DNA reads TGTGCCATCAGTGATCGCCAGGCTTCCTACGAGCAGTACTTC.

The V and J genes are TRBV9 and TRBJ1-2; maybe TRBD1 (6 bases). Germline V lookup: CDR1 SGDLS, CDR2 YYNGEE. V was trimmed by 4 bases and J by 1 base, leaving 11 bases between them. This CDR3 is built from 14 residues. This CDR3 reads CASSQGGVNYGYTF. DNA for the CDR3: TGTGCCAGCAGCCAAGGGGGGGTTAACTATGGCTACACCTTC.

The V gene is TRBV3-1 (or the pseudogene TRBV3-2), the J gene TRBJ2-5; the D gene is possibly TRBD1 (5 bases). Trimming cost V 6 bases and J 0 bases, with 20 bases left between them. The CDR3 sequence is 17 residues long. CDR1 is LGHDT and CDR2 is YNNKEL in the germline V gene (reference sequence). As DNA, the CDR3 is TGTGCCAGCAGAAACAAGTGGGGCAGCCTCGACCAAGAGACCCAGTACTTC. The encoded protein is CASRNKWGSLDQETQYF.

This rearrangement joins TRBV4-3 to TRBJ1-6, with TRBD1 identical over 9 bases. The germline gives CDR1 LGHNA, CDR2 YSLEER. There are 14 residues in the CDR3. V lost 3 bases, J lost 7 bases, and 1 base stayed unmatched. The CDR3 DNA follows: TGCGCCAGCAGCCAGGACAGGGGCAATTCACCCCTCCACTTT. Its translation is CASSQDRGNSPLHF.

This sequence joins TRBV12-2 and TRBJ2-1; TRBD2, the table's D call, was not compared with the DNA. TRBV12-2 is listed as a pseudogene. The CDR3 has 17 amino acids. The CDR3 sequence: CASRHQGLAVSYNEQFF. The DNA of the CDR3 is TGTGCAAGTCGCCATCAAGGTCTAGCGGTCTCCTACAATGAGCAGTTCTTC.

The chain joins TRBV6-1 to TRBJ2-7; TRBD2 agrees at 13 bases. This CDR3 has 17 residues. V lost 0 bases, J lost 1 base, and 3 bases stayed unmatched. Looked up from germline, CDR1 is MNHNS and CDR2 is SASEGT. The CDR3 sequence: CASSEARGLAGSYEQYF. The CDR3 coding sequence is TGTGCCAGCAGTGAAGCGCGGGGACTAGCGGGGTCCTACGAGCAGTACTTC.

This chain joins TRBV19 and TRBJ1-5; 10 nucleotides align to TRBD1. CDR1 is LNHDA, CDR2 SQIVND, per germline (reference sequence). J gave up 3 bases and V 6 bases, and 2 bases lay outside the gene matches. This CDR3 is built from 14 residues. DNA of the CDR3: TGTGCCAGTAGGGGGACAGGGGACAATCAGCCCCAGCATTTT. Translation: CASRGTGDNQPQHF.